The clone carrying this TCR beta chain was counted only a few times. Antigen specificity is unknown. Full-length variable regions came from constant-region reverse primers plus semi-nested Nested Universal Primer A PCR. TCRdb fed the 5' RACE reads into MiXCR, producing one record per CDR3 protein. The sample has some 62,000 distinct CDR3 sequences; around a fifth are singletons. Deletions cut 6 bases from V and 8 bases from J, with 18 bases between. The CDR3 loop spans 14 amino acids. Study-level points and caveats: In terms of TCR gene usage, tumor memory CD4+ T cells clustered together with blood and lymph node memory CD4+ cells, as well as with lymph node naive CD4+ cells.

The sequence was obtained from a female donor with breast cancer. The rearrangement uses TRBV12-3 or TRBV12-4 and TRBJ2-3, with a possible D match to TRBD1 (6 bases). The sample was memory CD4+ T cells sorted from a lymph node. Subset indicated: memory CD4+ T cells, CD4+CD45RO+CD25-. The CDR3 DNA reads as TGTGCCAGCAGATCCGACAGGACGGATAGTACGCAGTATTTT. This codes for CASRSDRTDSTQYF.